These 20 T cell receptor beta chains came from one sample sequenced in a study of blood T cells in healthy people across ages (dated by TCRdb to the mid-2010s). The library was built by means of 5' RACE. Sequencing was carried out with an Illumina HiSeq 2500. A second roughly 6 to 12 cycle PCR used a sample-barcoded 5' primer and a J-beta primer mix. TCRdb passed the public sequencing reads through fastp at Q25 and MiXCR, retaining productive beta sequences. Rows are unified per CDR3 protein, each entry keeping the most common DNA and genes. Counted in this sample were roughly 720,000 distinct CDR3 sequences; about 55% of them appeared once. The ten largest account for roughly two fifths of the sample. Material for sequencing was blood. These receptor sequences come from a man older than 75 in good health.

Concerning this clonotype: A much larger clone lies one base from this, so it may be a read error. The chain uses TRBV5-1 and TRBJ2-1; TRBD1 matches 7 bases. The CDR3 consists of 13 residues. V trimming: 4 bases; J trimming: 8 bases; junction bases outside the gene matches: 6. Per the germline V gene, CDR1 is SGHRS and CDR2 is YFSETQ. The CDR3: CASSRAGTDEQFF. CDR3 nucleotides: TGCGCCAGCAGCCGGGCCGGGACAGATGAGCAGTTCTTC.

This rearrangement joins TRBV7-2 to TRBJ2-3; 8 bases align to TRBD2. Germline CDR1 reads SGHTA; CDR2 reads FQGNSA. The CDR3 consists of 15 residues. V was clipped by 4 bases and J by 14 bases; unmatched bases: 17. CDR3 sequence reads: CASSSAGGRGRDAYF. The CDR3 region has the DNA TGTGCCAGCAGCTCCGCGGGAGGAAGGGGCAGAGACGCGTATTTT. Complete variable domain (other parts from reference TRBV7-2 and TRBJ2-3): GAGVSQSPSNKVTEKGKDVELRCDPISGHTALYWYRQSLGQGLEFLIYFQGNSAPDKSGLPSDRFSAERTGGSVSTLTIQRTQQEDSAVYLCASSSAGGRGRDAYFGPGTRLTVL.

CDR3 protein: CSASLAGGIAYF. CDR3 sequence (DNA): TGCAGTGCTAGTTTAGCGGGTGGCATCGCGTATTTT. The chain has TRBV20-1 and TRBJ2-3; 7 bases line up with TRBD2. V was clipped by 3 bases and J by 14 bases; unmatched bases: 11. This CDR3 has 12 residues. The germline V gene has CDR1 DFQATT and CDR2 SNEGSKA (reference sequence).

The CDR3 protein is CASSEAAGINNEQFF. The CDR3, as DNA: TGTGCCAGCAGTGAAGCGGCGGGGATAAACAATGAGCAGTTCTTC. J is TRBJ2-1 and V is TRBV25-1, with a tentative D call TRBD2 (6 bases). The CDR3 spans 15 residues. CDR1 is MGHDK and CDR2 is SYGVNS in the germline V gene. V gave up 2 bases and J gave up 5 bases, with 13 bases separating them.

The chain has TRBV29-1 and TRBJ2-3; weak D call: TRBD2 (6 bases). V was cut by 5 bases and J by 14 bases, with 29 bases left in between. Germline V gene data show CDR1 as SQVTM and CDR2 as ANQGSEA. The CDR3 spans 15 residues. CDR3 in DNA: TGCAGCGTTAACCCACCGGGAGTGAAGCACAGATACGCGTATTTT. It encodes CSVNPPGVKHRYAYF.

The chain uses TRBV6-5 and TRBJ2-7; 7 nucleotides align to TRBD2. CDR1 MNHEY and CDR2 SVGAGI come from the germline V gene. The CDR3 sequence is 17 residues long. V shed 0 bases, J shed 3 bases, and the junction held 11 bases outside the gene matches. CDR3 nucleotides: TGTGCCAGCAGTTACTCTCTGGGGGGGTCACCCTTCTACGAGCAGTACTTC. Translation: CASSYSLGGSPFYEQYF.

V and J are TRBV12-3 or TRBV12-4 and TRBJ2-3; D may correspond to TRBD1 or TRBD2 (6 bases each). CDR3 length equals 15 residues. The V and J ends lost 3 bases and 1 base respectively, with 11 bases between them. The CDR3 protein is CASSFRGQRTDTQYF. As DNA, the CDR3 is TGTGCCAGCAGTTTCCGGGGGCAGCGCACAGATACGCAGTATTTT.

The chain is built from TRBV27 and TRBJ2-4, with D possibly matching TRBD2 (6 bases). The DNA end lines up better with TRBJ2-7; the J call may be wrong. Germline CDR1 is MNHEY and CDR2 is SMNVEV (reference sequence). The CDR3 covers 17 residues. CDR3 region: CASSSPAKAGVSYEQYF. The CDR3 DNA follows: TGTGCCAGCAGTTCCCCCGCGAAAGCGGGCGTCTCCTACGAGCAGTACTTC.

There are a few counts of this clonotype. The V call is TRBV20-1, the J call TRBJ1-2; D is uncertain. CDR1 DFQATT and CDR2 SNEGSKA come from the germline V gene (reference sequence). Trimming removed 5 bases from V and 5 bases from J, with 18 bases in between. This CDR3 is 14 amino acids long. Here the CDR3 reads CSASYSSVKYGYTF. The CDR3 DNA reads as TGCAGTGCTTCTTATTCGTCCGTGAAATATGGCTACACCTTC.

The chain is built from TRBV9 and TRBJ2-3; the D gene is possibly TRBD2 (5 bases). Trimming stripped 4 bases from V and 5 bases from J, with 17 bases between. Germline V gives CDR1 SGDLS, CDR2 YYNGEE. The CDR3 contains 15 residues. In DNA, the CDR3 is TGTGCCAGCAGCCCCCCCGACGAACGGGAAGATACGCAGTATTTT. It specifies CASSPPDEREDTQYF.

This clonotype was observed a handful of times. This chain links TRBV29-1 with TRBJ2-1, with 7 bases that match TRBD1. The CDR3 totals 13 residues. V shed 2 bases, J shed 12 bases, and the junction held 10 bases outside the gene matches. Germline-derived CDR1 and CDR2 are SQVTM and ANQGSEA. The CDR3 protein is CSVEPGQPEGQFF. CDR3 DNA: TGCAGCGTTGAACCGGGACAGCCAGAGGGGCAGTTCTTC.

This clonotype has a handful of counts. The gene calls are TRBV5-1 and TRBJ2-7; 7 bases map to TRBD2. V shed 2 bases and J 7 bases; nucleotides not matched to a gene: 6. This CDR3 has 13 amino acids. Germline assignment: CDR1 SGHRS and CDR2 YFSETQ. CDR3 sequence (DNA): TGCGCCAGCAGCTTCGCGGGAGTCCAAGAGCAGTACTTC. Translated: CASSFAGVQEQYF.

This clonotype appeared a few times. The J gene is TRBJ1-2, the V gene TRBV7-2; 7 positions agree with TRBD1. Germline CDR1 is SGHTA and CDR2 is FQGNSA. The CDR3 covers 13 residues. Trimming removed 3 bases from V and 8 bases from J; junction bases left unmatched: 6. CDR3 protein: CASSFGQAGGYTF. In DNA form, the CDR3 reads TGTGCCAGCAGCTTCGGACAGGCAGGCGGCTACACCTTC.

V gene TRBV20-1 combines with J gene TRBJ2-1, with 12 bases lining up with TRBD2. The CDR3 totals 15 residues. Germline trimming cut 5 bases from V and 9 bases from J; bases unmatched to any gene: 11. Germline V gene sequence: CDR1 DFQATT, CDR2 SNEGSKA (reference sequence). CDR3 sequence: CSAPSRTSGNREQFF. The CDR3 DNA reads TGCAGTGCTCCATCCCGGACTAGCGGGAACCGTGAGCAGTTCTTC.

The chain uses TRBV28 and TRBJ2-5; D gene unclear. V shed 2 bases and J shed 11 bases, with 18 bases lying between them. This CDR3 spans 14 amino acids. Germline lookup yields CDR1 MDHEN and CDR2 SYDVKM. CDR3 in amino acids: CASSLVSPWNEQYF. The CDR3 DNA is TGTGCCAGCAGTTTAGTGAGCCCTTGGAATGAGCAGTACTTC.

Only a few counts were recorded for this clonotype. The chain employs TRBV7-2 and TRBJ1-5; D unresolved. The V end was cut by 2 bases, the J end by 2 bases, with 10 bases between. The CDR3 contains 15 residues. CDR1 is SGHTA, CDR2 FQGNSA, per germline. CDR3: CASSLTVGGNQPQHF. The CDR3 DNA sequence: TGTGCCAGCAGCTTAACGGTGGGAGGCAATCAGCCCCAGCATTTT.

This clonotype was seen a single time. The rearrangement uses TRBV27 and TRBJ1-5; D gene unclear. The CDR3 contains 13 residues. V was clipped by 8 bases and J by 4 bases, with 12 bases between them. Per germline, CDR1 MNHEY and CDR2 SMNVEV (reference sequence). CDR3 sequence reads: CASRAVLNQPQHF. In nucleotides, the CDR3 is TGTGCCAGCCGGGCCGTTCTTAATCAGCCCCAGCATTTT.

This sequence joins TRBV12-3 or TRBV12-4 and TRBJ1-1; D gene unclear. Trimming shortened V by 7 bases and J by 1 base, and 10 bases separated the two germline ends. This CDR3 comprises 13 residues. The CDR3 bases are TGTGCCAGCAAGGCCAGGAAGAACACTGAAGCTTTCTTT. Translating it yields CASKARKNTEAFF.

This chain connects TRBV6-1 to TRBJ2-6, with D tentatively TRBD2 (5 bases). Trimming pared 6 bases from V and 0 bases from J, leaving 18 bases between. The CDR3 loop spans 18 amino acids. Germline-derived CDR1 and CDR2 are MNHNS and SASEGT. The CDR3 protein is CASSPTRLQNSGANVLTF. The CDR3 DNA sequence: TGTGCCAGCAGCCCCACTAGACTACAAAACTCTGGGGCCAACGTCCTGACTTTC.

The sample holds a few counts of this clonotype. CDR3 coding DNA: TGTGCCAGCAGTTACCCGGGACCGAAGAACGAGCAGTACTTC. Amino acids: CASSYPGPKNEQYF. The rearrangement uses TRBV6-5 and TRBJ2-7, with D possibly called TRBD1 or TRBD2 (5 bases each). V was trimmed by 2 bases and J by 5 bases, leaving 13 bases between them. This CDR3 region has 14 residues. Per the germline V gene, CDR1 is MNHEY and CDR2 is SVGAGI.